The present TCR beta chain was sequenced within a study of OX40 agonist ivuxolimab in advanced cancers. Study summary: Each patient was given ivuxolimab into a vein every 2 weeks, at 0.01 to 10 mg/kg. Under the entry rules, prior anti-PD-1, anti-PD-L1 or anti-CTLA-4 therapy was allowed, and about 40% had some.

This table comes from immunoSEQ multiplex PCR, and its TCRdb copy is limited to in-frame clones, with some not included. The table lists 20,000 to 25,000 clones, 60% to 85% of them singletons. This CDR3 comprises 14 residues. J was trimmed by 6 bases and V by 2 bases; bases with no gene match: 6. Germline CDR1 LNHDA, CDR2 SQIVND (reference sequence). This clone was counted only a few times. V usage is TRBV19 and J usage is TRBJ2-5; TRBD2 agrees at 7 bases. The source was CD4+ or CD8+ T cells sorted from blood, collected in a trial of the OX40 agonist ivuxolimab. The TCR was taken from an adult with an advanced solid tumor such as melanoma, head and neck, liver or kidney cancer. The chain's CDR3 is CASSITTSEKTQYF. CDR3 nucleotides: TGTGCCAGTAGTATAACAACTAGCGAGAAGACCCAGTACTTC.